This TCR beta chain comes out of a study of metastatic and nonmetastatic thyroid tumors (dated by TCRdb to 2019 to 2021). Study-level background: Repertoires from peripheral blood and from tumor or nodule tissue samples of malignant and benign thyroid patients were compared. Points the paper makes about the study in general: TCR beta diversity was reported as significantly higher in malignant tumors than in benign nodules, in both blood and tumor samples.

Library preparation employed PCR. The run used an Illumina HiSeq 4000. High-throughput sequencing was used to profile the TCR beta-chain CDR3 region of each patient. In the original analysis: Drawing on CDR3 differences between clinicopathological groups, the researchers built a classifier meant to tell apart patients with distant-metastatic papillary thyroid cancer. Repertoire diversity was assessed with the Shannon index, and tumor-blood repertoire similarity with the Morisita-Horn index. TCRdb ran its own pipeline on the public reads, namely fastp trimming at Q25 and MiXCR clone calling, and kept in-frame beta chains. These V and J calls are TCRdb output, not the study's own analysis. Here the sample has about 18,000 clones; 34% occur a single time. The ten largest clonotypes hold 15% to 20% of the sample. The table lists this clone with a few counts. Its antigen is still unknown. No base quality values were provided; no much bigger clone lies one nucleotide off.

No treatment had been received by any patient before thyroid surgery. The study retrospectively analysed patient clinical samples collected from the early 2010s to the late 2010s using T-cell receptor beta sequencing. According to the germline V gene, CDR1 reads MDHEN and CDR2 reads SYDVKM. The CDR3 covers 14 residues, taking in both the cysteine and the phenylalanine. CDR3 DNA only is kept here, 42 bases in frame from base 1. V gives up 4 bases and J gives up 7 bases, and the segment between their germline ends measures 16 bases. Sequencing was carried out using tumor tissue. In this chain, TRBV28 is recombined with TRBJ1-2; the D segment could be TRBD1, given 5 matching bases. This TCR came from a female donor with papillary thyroid cancer or a benign thyroid nodule (not recorded which). Some clones in this sample may be carry-over from other donors' samples. The base sequence is TGTGCCAGCAGTTCCCACAGTGGGGGGGGTGGCTACACCTTC. Translated, it gives CASSSHSGGGGYTF.